This T cell receptor (beta chain) was retrieved from a study of T cells in localized non-small cell lung cancer. The method was immunoSEQ multiplex PCR; TCRdb's version includes in-frame clones alone and lacks a portion of them. The data show 50,000 to 65,000 clones, 80% to 90% seen once. This CDR3 has 16 amino acids. Germline V gene sequence: CDR1 SGHRS, CDR2 YFSETQ. V lost 4 bases, J lost 3 bases, and 4 bases stayed unmatched. This sequence joins TRBV5-1 and TRBJ2-2; 12 bases map to TRBD2. The sample consisted of PBMCs, taken before any cancer treatment. The TCR was taken from a man aged 40 to 70 with stage II lung adenocarcinoma. This CDR3 is CASSLASGRDTGELFF. The CDR3 coding sequence is TGCGCCAGCAGCCTCGCTAGCGGGAGGGACACCGGGGAGCTGTTTTTT.